This T cell receptor (beta chain) was observed in a study of cytomegalovirus exposure and HLA in healthy donors. Overall study findings and caveats: Per a prior analysis, the majority of TCR beta V segments were productive roughly 90% or roughly 30% of the time. Later analysis identified several of the most significant clusters that appeared linked to common viral pathogens. Among TCR beta chains, those listed as cytomegalovirus-associated numbered 164. Indistinguishability led to the exclusion of some V segments, TRBV6-2 and TRBV6-3 included.

Looked up from germline, CDR1 is MNHEY and CDR2 is SMNVEV (reference sequence). After removal of 4 bases from V and 3 bases from J, the junction contained 3 bases not matched to a gene. CDR3 size: 14 residues. As to this clone: What it binds is not known.

PCR was performed using 60 Vbeta and 13 Jbeta primers. Profiling relied on immunoSEQ multiplex PCR, and the TCRdb table lists in-frame clones only, not all of them. This table has under 200,000 clones, 81% appearing once. This chain uses TRBV27 with TRBJ2-5, with 9 bases fitting TRBD1. The source of this sequence is a man over 45 in good health and CMV-seropositive. Sequenced input: PBMCs. The CDR3 region has the DNA TGTGCCAGCAGTTCGGGGGACAGGGAAGAGACCCAGTACTTC. This encodes CASSSGDREETQYF.